Listed here are 10 T cell receptor beta chains from one sample, sequenced in a study of regulatory and conventional T cells in RAG deficiency. The sorted conventional CD4+ T cells were CD25-low and CD127-high, with genomic DNA sequenced. Sequencing was performed with immunoSEQ multiplex PCR; in TCRdb, only in-frame clones are kept and a portion is missing. The table records roughly 32,000 clones, approximately 96% of them present only once. Separately, the same data were catalogued under a study of regulatory T cells. This second study notes: Amplification used 52 TRBV primers and 13 TRBJ primers.

The sequencing sample was made of CD25- CD4+ T cells sorted from blood. The receptors here all came from a human donor in good health.

The rearrangement joins TRBV5-1 to TRBJ1-2; 8 positions match TRBD1. There are 14 residues in the CDR3. Germline V gives CDR1 SGHRS, CDR2 YFSETQ. V gave up 4 bases and J gave up 3 bases; unmatched junction bases: 5. The CDR3 bases are TGCGCCAGCAGCGCAGGACAGGGAGACTATGGCTACACCTTC. It translates to CASSAGQGDYGYTF.

The rearrangement joins TRBV6-1 to TRBJ1-5; 7 bases match TRBD1. The length of the CDR3 is 13 residues. Germline values: CDR1 MNHNS, CDR2 SASEGT. Germline trimming cut 5 bases from V and 4 bases from J; bases unmatched to any gene: 2. The CDR3 region is CASSTQGNQPQHF. The CDR3 bases are TGTGCCAGCAGTACACAGGGGAATCAGCCCCAGCATTTT.

The rearrangement uses TRBV30 and TRBJ2-7, with 11 bases that match TRBD2. Germline V gene data show CDR1 as GTSNPN and CDR2 as SVGIG (reference sequence). CDR3 size: 14 residues. The ends lost 6 bases at V and 3 bases at J; junction bases unmatched: 7. The CDR3 loop is CACSGGAQHYEQYF. CDR3 sequence (DNA): TGTGCCTGTAGCGGGGGGGCCCAACACTACGAGCAGTACTTC.

The chain carries TRBV5-4 and TRBJ2-5; 10 bases are a match to TRBD1. This CDR3 has 15 residues. The V segment lost 3 bases and the J segment 2 bases; nucleotides outside the gene matches: 4. Germline V gene data show CDR1 as SGHNT and CDR2 as YYREEE (reference sequence). This CDR3 reads CASSSWGQGQETQYF. CDR3 DNA sequence: TGTGCCAGCAGCTCTTGGGGACAGGGGCAAGAGACCCAGTACTTC.

This chain joins TRBV30 and TRBJ2-7; D is uncertain. The CDR3 totals 12 residues. The V gene's germline CDR1 is GTSNPN and CDR2 SVGIG (reference sequence). Trimming pared 5 bases from V and 4 bases from J, leaving 12 bases between. CDR3 sequence: CAWGHGLYEQYF. The CDR3 DNA reads as TGTGCCTGGGGGCATGGCCTTTACGAGCAGTACTTC.

The gene calls are TRBV7-8 and TRBJ2-1; 8 positions match TRBD2. The J segment lost 7 bases and the V segment lost 1 base, leaving 9 bases of the junction unmatched. CDR1 is SGHVS and CDR2 is FQNEAQ in the germline V gene. The CDR3 runs to 16 residues. CDR3 region: CASSLVVRGGWNEQFF. For the CDR3, the DNA is TGTGCCAGCAGCTTAGTCGTGCGCGGGGGGTGGAATGAGCAGTTCTTC. Full variable domain (missing parts from reference TRBV7-8 and TRBJ2-1): GAGVSQSPRYKVAKRGQDVALRCDPISGHVSLFWYQQALGQGPEFLTYFQNEAQLDKSGLPSDRFFAERPEGSVSTLKIQRTQQEDSAVYLCASSLVVRGGWNEQFFGPGTRLTVL.

V is TRBV7-8 and J is TRBJ2-7; tentative D call: TRBD2 (6 bases). V lost 5 bases, J lost 0 bases, and 14 bases lay in between. Germline V CDR1 and CDR2: SGHVS, FQNEAQ. The CDR3 consists of 15 residues. CDR3 amino acids: CASSARDGSSYEQYF. CDR3 nucleotide sequence: TGTGCCAGCAGCGCCCGGGACGGGAGCTCCTACGAGCAGTACTTC.

The rearrangement uses TRBV6-5 and TRBJ2-1; 9 bases are shared with TRBD1. Germline V gives CDR1 MNHEY, CDR2 SVGAGI. J lost 12 bases, V lost 2 bases, and 14 bases had no gene match. CDR3 length equals 16 residues. CDR3: CASSYVPGQGLGRQFF. CDR3 DNA sequence: TGTGCCAGCAGTTACGTACCGGGACAGGGTTTGGGACGGCAGTTCTTC.

The rearrangement joins TRBV5-1 to TRBJ2-1, with a tentative D call TRBD2 (6 bases). This CDR3 comprises 16 residues. Germline assignment: CDR1 SGHRS and CDR2 YFSETQ. V was cut by 1 base and J by 2 bases, with 13 bases left in between. The CDR3 DNA sequence: TGCGCCAGCAGCTTGCCCGTTGCGGGACCCTACAATGAGCAGTTCTTC. It yields the protein CASSLPVAGPYNEQFF.

The chain carries TRBV10-3 and TRBJ2-7; 8 positions agree with TRBD1. The ends lost 6 bases at V and 7 bases at J; junction bases unmatched: 5. The CDR3 is 12 residues long. CDR1 ENHRY and CDR2 SYGVKD come from the germline V gene. The CDR3 spells CAIRRTGQEQYF. CDR3 in DNA: TGTGCCATCAGAAGGACAGGGCAGGAGCAGTACTTC.